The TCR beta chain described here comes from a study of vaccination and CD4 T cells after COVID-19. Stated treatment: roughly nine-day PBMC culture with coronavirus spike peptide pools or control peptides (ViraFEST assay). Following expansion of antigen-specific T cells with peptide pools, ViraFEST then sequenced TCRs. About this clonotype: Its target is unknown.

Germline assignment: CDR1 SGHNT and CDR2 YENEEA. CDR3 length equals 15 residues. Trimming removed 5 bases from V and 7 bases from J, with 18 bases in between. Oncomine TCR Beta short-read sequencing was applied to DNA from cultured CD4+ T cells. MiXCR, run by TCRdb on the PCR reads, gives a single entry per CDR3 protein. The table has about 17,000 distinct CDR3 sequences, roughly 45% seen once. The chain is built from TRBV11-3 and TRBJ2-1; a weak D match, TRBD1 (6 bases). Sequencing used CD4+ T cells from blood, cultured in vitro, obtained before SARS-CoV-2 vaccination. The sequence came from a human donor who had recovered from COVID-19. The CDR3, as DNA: TGTGCCAGCAGCCTGTTGGGGGCGGCGGTGAATGAGCAGTTCTTC. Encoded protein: CASSLLGAAVNEQFF.